The present TCR beta chain was sequenced within a study of OX40 agonist ivuxolimab in advanced cancers. TCRdb keeps only in-frame clones here, not all; method: immunoSEQ multiplex PCR. Of some 33,000 clones detected, approximately 90% appear once; the ten largest clones hold approximately 31%. The germline V gene has CDR1 SGHKS and CDR2 YYEKEE (reference sequence). CDR3 length equals 15 residues. V trimming: 1 base; J trimming: 3 bases; junction bases outside the gene matches: 2. The genes are TRBV5-5 and TRBJ1-5; 9 positions match TRBD1. The TCR originated in an adult with an advanced solid tumor such as melanoma, head and neck, liver or kidney cancer. The sequenced sample was CD4+ or CD8+ T cells sorted from blood, obtained in a trial of the OX40 agonist ivuxolimab. The CDR3 nucleotides read TGTGCCAGCAGCTTGTGGACAGGGGTCAATCAGCCCCAGCATTTT. It codes for CASSLWTGVNQPQHF.